Included here is one T cell receptor (beta chain) sequence, with context. Which antigen it targets is not known. Base qualities are not recorded, but no much larger clone differs from it by a single base. The data belong to a study of post-analysis software for immune sequencing data (dated by TCRdb to between 2015 and 2016). Looking at the study overall: Relapsing-remitting, secondary progressive and progressive-relapsing multiple sclerosis were recorded as disease courses, and subtype annotation was lacking for some patients. Patient repertoires were compared against 10 to 12 previously published healthy control repertoires from donors aged about 6 to 27 years. A subset of samples was prepared in parallel using single-end sample barcoding, then pooled and co-amplified after Illumina adapter ligation. Broader findings and caveats from the paper: The control group was slightly older than the multiple sclerosis patient group. Strong co-clustering of samples prepared in the same batch was shown by direct clustering with F measure, prompting a batch-effect correction. Multiple sclerosis patients had significantly lower normalized Chao1 diversity than controls, a result that suggests substantial peripheral T-cell clonal expansion. Patients showed significantly higher frequencies than controls for roughly five TRBV segments, among them TRBV5-6, TRBV5-1 and TRBV20-1.

Including cysteine and phenylalanine, the CDR3 has 13 amino acids. The only DNA kept is the CDR3, 39 bases in frame from the first base. For CDR1 and CDR2, the germline V gene lists SQVTM and ANQGSEA. The germline ends are 18 bases apart after V is trimmed by 2 bases and J by 14 bases. TCR beta repertoires were profiled from peripheral blood of roughly 13 young patients with multiple sclerosis to demonstrate the VDJtools post-analysis software. The multiple sclerosis patients were children and adolescents between roughly 6 and 16 years of age. The library was produced with PCR. Sequencing relied on an Illumina HiSeq 2500. To reduce PCR and sequencing biases, unique molecular identifiers were incorporated into the TCR beta cDNA libraries. Approximately 500,000 cDNA molecules were obtained per 1 to 10 million input T cells, so each molecule approximated one T cell. The patient libraries were prepared and sequenced with the same protocol used for the earlier healthy control dataset. Within a given batch, samples were prepared together, multiplexed and sequenced on the same HiSeq lane. Regarding the original processing steps: MIGEC handled the raw barcoded reads, throwing out single-read molecular identifier groups before consensus assembly and CDR3 extraction. VDJtools was used for post-analysis of the clonotype tables, with diversity normalized by down-sampling every dataset to the smallest sample size. In repertoire overlap clustering, CDR3 amino acid sequences, but not nucleotide sequences, were matched to correct batch-related cross-sample contamination. The raw public data were reprocessed by TCRdb itself: fastp quality trimming at Q25, MiXCR clonotype calling, in-frame beta chains only. All rows with the same CDR3 protein become a single entry with the most common DNA and genes. The V and J calls here are based on TCRdb, not the publication. A total of about 820,000 distinct CDR3 sequences appear in this sample, around 53% of them only once. The ten largest clones add up to approximately 4.4% of the sample.

This TCR was recovered from a girl aged 5-17 years with multiple sclerosis. The sample taken for sequencing was blood. This chain joins TRBV29-1 to TRBJ1-4; a tentative D call is TRBD1 (5 bases match). The DNA sequence is TGCAGCGTTGAATCGGGGGATGGCTTGAGTCTGTTTTTT. Its translation reads: CSVESGDGLSLFF.